This T cell receptor beta chain is drawn from a study of cytomegalovirus exposure and HLA in healthy donors. The PCR had 60 Vbeta and 13 Jbeta primers. TCRdb's table, derived via immunoSEQ multiplex PCR, lists solely in-frame clones and lacks some. This sample has approximately 110,000 clones, with around four fifths found just once. The CDR3 runs to 16 residues. Germline CDR1 SNHLY, CDR2 FYNNEI. V lost 7 bases and J lost 2, with 20 bases in between. This TCR was sampled from a woman aged 40 to 50 in good health and CMV-seronegative. V and J are TRBV2 and TRBJ2-5, with D possibly matching TRBD1 (5 bases). Specimen: PBMCs. CDR3 sequence (DNA): TGTGCCAGCACGAGGTTAGGATCTCAGGGTCAAGAGACCCAGTACTTC. It encodes CASTRLGSQGQETQYF.